This T cell receptor (beta chain) was identified during a study of radiotherapy plus CTLA-4 blockade in lung cancer. The CDR3 runs to 11 residues. Germline V gene sequence: CDR1 MRHNA, CDR2 SNTAGT. V dropped 0 bases and J dropped 11 bases, with 5 bases sitting between them. Method: immunoSEQ multiplex PCR; TCRdb's copy keeps in-frame clones and lacks some. Among 75,000 to 95,000 clones listed, 72% were seen once. The specimen comprised peripheral blood, sampled from a patient treated with radiotherapy plus ipilimumab. The receptor was isolated from a human donor with non-small cell lung cancer that progressed on radiotherapy plus ipilimumab. The V and J genes are TRBV6-4 and TRBJ1-5; no firm D call. CDR3 in amino acids: CASSDSTTQHF. As DNA, the CDR3 is TGTGCCAGCAGTGACTCCACAACCCAGCATTTT.